The entry that follows covers one TCR beta chain sequence. What it binds is not known. This sample was included in a study of cytomegalovirus exposure and HLA in healthy donors. In the study overall: Earlier, some 170 million T cells were analyzed, and 90 million to 120 million unique TCR beta sequences were found among them. Some 90 million unique TCRs from HLA-typed donors were held in an early data release. Overall study findings and caveats: CMV antigen specificity of three CMV-associated chains was confirmed in vitro. Later on, an analysis tied some 17,000 TCR beta sequences to HLA alleles at 0.05 false discovery rate.

The PCR employed 60 Vbeta primers together with 13 Jbeta primers. Some clones are missing from TCRdb's copy, which holds only in-frame ones; the method was immunoSEQ multiplex PCR. The profile shows 110,000 to 150,000 clones, over 70% of them singletons. CDR1 is SNHLY, CDR2 FYNNEI, per germline. Trimming left V 6 bases short and J 0 bases short, with 12 bases between. CDR3 length: 14 residues. The specimen sequenced was PBMCs. The chain has TRBV2 and TRBJ2-7; D might be TRBD2 (6 bases). The source of this sequence is a woman in her thirties or forties in good health and CMV-seronegative. The CDR3 DNA sequence: TGTGCCAGCAGACGGGACTTCGGCTCCTACGAGCAGTACTTC. Amino acid sequence: CASRRDFGSYEQYF.